These T cell receptor beta chains were read from a single sample in a study of T cell changes during pregnancy in multiple sclerosis. Profiled with immunoSEQ multiplex PCR; TCRdb holds only in-frame clones, not every one. The sample shows about 84,000 clones, approximately 95% of them seen only once. Specimen: peripheral blood, collected in the second trimester of pregnancy. These receptors were collected from a female donor in good health, enrolled as a control in a pregnancy study. Each CDR3 is given with its conserved first and last residue. A D gene is named only where the DNA matches it firmly. Only some rows state a clone size, as once, few, many or a class for expanded clones.

CDR3 DNA: TGTGCCAGCAGTAGAGGACAGGGGACCGAAGCTTTCTTT
CDR3 protein: CASSRGQGTEAFF
V gene: TRBV28
D gene: TRBD1
clone size: NA
CDR3 length: 13
J gene: TRBJ1-1

CDR3 DNA: TGTGCCAGCAGTCCTCGGACTAGCGGGAGGGCCGATCGAGAGACCCAGTACTTC
CDR3 protein: CASSPRTSGRADRETQYF
V gene: TRBV27
D gene: TRBD2
clone size: NA
CDR3 length: 18
J gene: TRBJ2-5

CDR3 DNA: TGCGCCAGCAGCCAAGTCCAGTCGCTCTCTGGAAACACCATATATTTT
CDR3 protein: CASSQVQSLSGNTIYF
V gene: TRBV4-1
D gene: NA
clone size: NA
CDR3 length: 16
J gene: TRBJ1-3

CDR3 DNA: TGTGCCAGCAGCTTGGGCGGGGGAGGCTACAATGAGCAGTTCTTC
CDR3 protein: CASSLGGGGYNEQFF
V gene: TRBV5-6
D gene: TRBD2
clone size: NA
CDR3 length: 15
J gene: TRBJ2-1

CDR3 DNA: TGCAGCTGTGGGGGGGATGAGCAGTTCTTC
CDR3 protein: CSCGGDEQFF
V gene: TRBV29-1
D gene: TRBD2
clone size: once
CDR3 length: 10
J gene: TRBJ2-1

CDR3 DNA: TGTGCCAGCAGTCCAACCCGAGACAGGGATAAATACGAGCAGTACTTC
CDR3 protein: CASSPTRDRDKYEQYF
V gene: TRBV27
D gene: TRBD1
clone size: NA
CDR3 length: 16
J gene: TRBJ2-7

CDR3 DNA: TGTGCCAGCAGTCCGAGACAGGGGGAGGCGGGAAACACCATATATTTT
CDR3 protein: CASSPRQGEAGNTIYF
V gene: TRBV6-6
D gene: TRBD1
clone size: once
CDR3 length: 16
J gene: TRBJ1-3

CDR3 DNA: TGTGCCAGCAGCTTCCTTGAAGGGAGGGGTTACGAGCAGTACTTC
CDR3 protein: CASSFLEGRGYEQYF
V gene: TRBV5-6
D gene: TRBD2
clone size: NA
CDR3 length: 15
J gene: TRBJ2-7

CDR3 DNA: TGTGCCAGCAGCTCGGGGGGACTAGCGGGAGTCCGTCGCCACGGGGAGCTGTTTTTT
CDR3 protein: CASSSGGLAGVRRHGELFF
V gene: TRBV11-2
D gene: TRBD2
clone size: NA
CDR3 length: 19
J gene: TRBJ2-2

CDR3 DNA: TGCGCCAGCAGCCCCTGGGAGACAGGATCTTATTACGAGCAGTACTTC
CDR3 protein: CASSPWETGSYYEQYF
V gene: TRBV4-1
D gene: NA
clone size: NA
CDR3 length: 16
J gene: TRBJ2-7

CDR3 DNA: TGCAGCTCAACGAACCGGGTCACTGAAGCTTTCTTT
CDR3 protein: CSSTNRVTEAFF
V gene: TRBV29-1
D gene: NA
clone size: NA
CDR3 length: 12
J gene: TRBJ1-1

CDR3 DNA: TGTGCCAGTAGTATAGACGGGGAAACTGGGGAACTGTTTTTT
CDR3 protein: CASSIDGETGELFF
V gene: TRBV19
D gene: NA
clone size: NA
CDR3 length: 14
J gene: TRBJ1-4

CDR3 DNA: TGTGCCAGCAGTCTAAACAGGGGGGAAGAGCAGTTCTTC
CDR3 protein: CASSLNRGEEQFF
V gene: TRBV27
D gene: TRBD1
clone size: NA
CDR3 length: 13
J gene: TRBJ2-1

CDR3 DNA: TGTGCCAGCAGCCCTACTCTACCGCCCTACGAGCAGTACTTC
CDR3 protein: CASSPTLPPYEQYF
V gene: TRBV5-4
D gene: NA
clone size: few
CDR3 length: 14
J gene: TRBJ2-7

CDR3 DNA: TGCGCCAGCAGCCGGGGACTAGCGGGAGCCACAGATACGCAGTATTTT
CDR3 protein: CASSRGLAGATDTQYF
V gene: TRBV4-1
D gene: TRBD2
clone size: NA
CDR3 length: 16
J gene: TRBJ2-3

CDR3 DNA: TGTGCCAGCAGCAAACAGGGTTTGAATGAAAAACTGTTTTTT
CDR3 protein: CASSKQGLNEKLFF
V gene: TRBV6-1
D gene: NA
clone size: NA
CDR3 length: 14
J gene: TRBJ1-4